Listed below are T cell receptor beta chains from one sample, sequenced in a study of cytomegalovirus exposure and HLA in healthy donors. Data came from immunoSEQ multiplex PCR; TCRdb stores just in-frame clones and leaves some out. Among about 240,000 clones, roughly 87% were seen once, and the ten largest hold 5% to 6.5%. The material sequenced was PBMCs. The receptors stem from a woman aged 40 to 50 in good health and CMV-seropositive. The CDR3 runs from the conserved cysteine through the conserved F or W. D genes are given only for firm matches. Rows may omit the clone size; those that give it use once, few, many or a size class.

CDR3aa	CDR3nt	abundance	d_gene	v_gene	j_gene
CASSYGVAGPDTQYF	TGTGCCAGCAGTTACGGGGTAGCGGGACCAGATACGCAGTATTTT	-	TRBD2	TRBV6-6	TRBJ2-3
CSVVGETQYF	TGCAGCGTTGTCGGAGAGACCCAGTACTTC	once	-	TRBV29-1	TRBJ2-5
CAWSRGTSAHEQYF	TGTGCCTGGAGTCGCGGGACTAGCGCCCACGAGCAATACTTC	-	TRBD2	TRBV30	TRBJ2-7
CASSPNRNEQFF	TGTGCCAGCAGCCCCAACCGGAATGAGCAGTTCTTC	-	-	TRBV11-2	TRBJ2-1
CASSSTDRGFITEAFF	TGCGCCAGCAGCTCAACGGACAGGGGGTTTATTACTGAAGCTTTCTTT	-	TRBD1	TRBV5-1	TRBJ1-1
CAWMGPSINGRYF	TGTGCCTGGATGGGACCCTCCATCAACGGGAGGTATTTT	-	-	TRBV30	TRBJ2-3
CASSQHRGEAFF	TGTGCCAGCAGCCAACACAGGGGCGAAGCTTTCTTT	-	TRBD1	TRBV14	TRBJ1-1
CATQGAPYNEQFF	TGTGCCACTCAGGGGGCCCCCTACAATGAGCAGTTCTTC	-	TRBD1	TRBV19	TRBJ2-1
CASSQVPLAQGGYTF	TGCGCCAGCAGCCAAGTTCCCCTCGCACAGGGCGGCTACACCTTC	-	-	TRBV4-3	TRBJ1-2
CAWAGQGYGYTF	TGTGCCTGGGCGGGACAGGGGTATGGCTACACCTTC	once	TRBD1	TRBV30	TRBJ1-2
CAWNNGAYQYF	TGTGCCTGGAATAATGGGGCCTACCAGTACTTC	-	-	TRBV30	TRBJ2-7
CASSVGTGGRGNTIYF	TGTGCCAGCAGCGTAGGGACAGGGGGAAGAGGAAACACCATATATTTT	-	TRBD1	TRBV9	TRBJ1-3
CASSPDYRDRGGSEQYF	TGCGCCAGCAGCCCTGACTACCGGGACAGGGGAGGCAGCGAGCAGTACTTC	-	TRBD1	TRBV5-1	TRBJ2-7
CASSLGGGAEETQYF	TGTGCCAGCAGCTTAGGCGGGGGGGCCGAAGAGACCCAGTACTTC	few	TRBD2	TRBV7-2	TRBJ2-5